The TCR beta chain under discussion was sequenced for a study of blood T cell repertoires in COVID-19. Participant ages covered roughly 18 to 89 years across 24 US areas. In Cohort 3, a recovered donor had either two negative PCRs, clearance, or symptom resolution. TCRdb's table, derived via immunoSEQ multiplex PCR, lists solely in-frame clones and lacks some. The sample gives under 250,000 clones, under 85% of which show up once; around 2% is in the top ten. V shed 5 bases and J 6 bases; nucleotides not matched to a gene: 6. CDR3 size: 15 residues. Germline V gene sequence: CDR1 SGHTA, CDR2 FQGNSA. The TCR originated in a man in his sixties who had recovered from COVID-19. The sequencing input was PBMCs or T cells enriched from blood (not recorded which). This chain uses TRBV7-2 with TRBJ1-4; 10 bases match TRBD1. CDR3 sequence: CASSGGQGQDEKLFF. As DNA, the CDR3 is TGTGCCAGCAGCGGGGGACAGGGGCAGGATGAAAAACTGTTTTTT.